This T cell receptor (beta chain) comes out of a study of identical twins. Findings and caveats of the study: Analyses based on zero insertions could be partly confounded by invariant MAIT and iNKT cells.

CDR3 length: 14 residues. Germline assignment: CDR1 MNHNS and CDR2 SASEGT. V lost 5 bases and J 5 bases, leaving 12 bases between the germline ends. There are a few counts of this clonotype. Its matching antigen is unknown. TCRdb redid the calling of the 5' RACE reads with MiXCR, one entry per CDR3 protein. The profile covers a few hundred thousand distinct CDR3 sequences, with approximately 24% appearing a single time and just under 3% taken by the ten largest. This sample also belongs to another study, concerning T cells expressing NK-cell markers. As that report states: The sorts in several experiments were restricted to alpha-beta TCR T cells by an anti-gamma-delta TCR antibody.

The V and J genes are TRBV6-1 and TRBJ2-2; tentatively, D is TRBD1 (5 bases). This sequence was found in a woman aged 18 to 35 in good health. Input material: CD4+ T cells sorted from blood. CDR3 nucleotides: TGTGCCAGCAGTCCTAGAACAGGAACCGGGGAGCTGTTTTTT. This gives the protein CASSPRTGTGELFF.